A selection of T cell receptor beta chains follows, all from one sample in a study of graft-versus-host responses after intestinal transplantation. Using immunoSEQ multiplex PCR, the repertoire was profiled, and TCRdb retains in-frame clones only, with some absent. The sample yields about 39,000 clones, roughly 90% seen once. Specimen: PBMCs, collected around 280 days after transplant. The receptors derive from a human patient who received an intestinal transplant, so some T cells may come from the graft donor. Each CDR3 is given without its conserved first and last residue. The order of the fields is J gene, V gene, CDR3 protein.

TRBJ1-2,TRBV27,ASSLGGWYGYT
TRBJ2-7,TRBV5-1,ASSPGGQGYEQY
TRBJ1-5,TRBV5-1,ARLLGPRSQPQH
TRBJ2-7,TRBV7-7,ASSYRAGSSYEQY
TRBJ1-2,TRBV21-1,ASNAPGPRNYGYT
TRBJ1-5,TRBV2,ASSRGRNDQPQH
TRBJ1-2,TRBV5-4,ATEDREDYGYT
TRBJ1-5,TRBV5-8,ASSLTQAFQPQH
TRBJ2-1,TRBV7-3,ASSHRQGSDEQF
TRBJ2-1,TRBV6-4,ASSDTPLGDSQF
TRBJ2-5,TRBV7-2,ASSRKGSSGGGQETQY
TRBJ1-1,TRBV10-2,ASSGSMNTEAF
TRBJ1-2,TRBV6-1,ASSELGGYT
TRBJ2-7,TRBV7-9,ASSGKSEQY
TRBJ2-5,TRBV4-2,ASSQEGGALQETQY
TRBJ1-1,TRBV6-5,ASSYGAESTEAF
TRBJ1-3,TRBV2,ASRGVGNTIY